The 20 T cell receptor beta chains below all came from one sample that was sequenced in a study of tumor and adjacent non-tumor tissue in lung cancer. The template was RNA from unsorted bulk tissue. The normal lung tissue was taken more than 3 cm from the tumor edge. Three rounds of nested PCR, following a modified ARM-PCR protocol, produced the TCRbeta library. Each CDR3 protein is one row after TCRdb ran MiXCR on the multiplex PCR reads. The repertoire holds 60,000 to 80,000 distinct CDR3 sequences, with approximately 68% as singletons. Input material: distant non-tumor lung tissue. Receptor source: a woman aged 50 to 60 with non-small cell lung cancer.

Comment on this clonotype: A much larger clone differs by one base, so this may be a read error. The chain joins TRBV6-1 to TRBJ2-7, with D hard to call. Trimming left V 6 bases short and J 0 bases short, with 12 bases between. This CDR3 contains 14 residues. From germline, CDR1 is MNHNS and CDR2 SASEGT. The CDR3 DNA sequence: TGTGCCAGCAGATTGACACCGAACTCCTACGAGCAGTACTTC. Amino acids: CASRLTPNSYEQYF.

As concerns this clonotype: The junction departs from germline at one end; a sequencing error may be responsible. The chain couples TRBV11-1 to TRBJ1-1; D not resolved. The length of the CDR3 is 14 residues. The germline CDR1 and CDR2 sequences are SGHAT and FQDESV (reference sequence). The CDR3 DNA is TGTGCCAGCTGCTTGAAGGAGTTGAACATTGAGGCTTTCTTT. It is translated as CASCLKELNIEAFF.

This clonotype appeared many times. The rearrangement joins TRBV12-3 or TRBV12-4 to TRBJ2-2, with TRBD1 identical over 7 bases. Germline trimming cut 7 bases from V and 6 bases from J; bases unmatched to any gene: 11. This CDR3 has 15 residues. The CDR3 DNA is TGTGCCAGCACTCAACAGGGGAATTTCGCCGGGGAGCTGTTTTTT. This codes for CASTQQGNFAGELFF.

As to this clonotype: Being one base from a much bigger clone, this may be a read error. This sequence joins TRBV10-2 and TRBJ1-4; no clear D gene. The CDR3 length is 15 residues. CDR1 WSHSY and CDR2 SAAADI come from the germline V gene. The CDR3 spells CASGETGSTNEKLFF. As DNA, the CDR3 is TGCGCCAGCGGTGAGACGGGATCAACTAATGAAAAACTGTTTTTT.

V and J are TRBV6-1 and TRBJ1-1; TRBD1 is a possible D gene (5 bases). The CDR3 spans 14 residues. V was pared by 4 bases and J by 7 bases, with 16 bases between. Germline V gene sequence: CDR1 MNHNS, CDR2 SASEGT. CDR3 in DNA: TGTGCCAGCAGTGGTGGGGCGTGCAGCTATGAAGCTTTCTTT. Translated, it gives CASSGGACSYEAFF.

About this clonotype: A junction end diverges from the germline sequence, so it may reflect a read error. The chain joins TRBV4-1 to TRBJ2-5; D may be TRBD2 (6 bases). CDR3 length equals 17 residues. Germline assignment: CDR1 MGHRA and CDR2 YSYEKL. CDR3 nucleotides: TGCGCCAGCAGCCAAGGTGGCAGAGGAGGGGAAGGAGAGACTCAGTACTTC. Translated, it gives CASSQGGRGGEGETQYF.

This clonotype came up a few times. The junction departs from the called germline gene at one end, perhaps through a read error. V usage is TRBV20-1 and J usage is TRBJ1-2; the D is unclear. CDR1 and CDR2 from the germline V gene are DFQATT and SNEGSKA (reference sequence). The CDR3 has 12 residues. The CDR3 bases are TGCAGTGCTAGAGATATAGGGTATGGCTGCACCTTC. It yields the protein CSARDIGYGCTF.

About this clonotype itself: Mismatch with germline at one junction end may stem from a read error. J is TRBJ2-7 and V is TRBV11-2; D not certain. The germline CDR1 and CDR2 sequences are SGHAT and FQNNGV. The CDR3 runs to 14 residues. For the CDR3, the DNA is TGTGTCAGTAGCTTAGTAGAGGCTTCCTACAAGCAGTACTTC. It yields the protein CVSSLVEASYKQYF.

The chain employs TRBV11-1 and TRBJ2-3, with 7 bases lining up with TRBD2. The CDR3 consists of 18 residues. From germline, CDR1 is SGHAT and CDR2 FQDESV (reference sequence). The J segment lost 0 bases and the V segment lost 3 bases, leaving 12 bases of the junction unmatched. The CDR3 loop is CASSFVLARLNSTDTQYF. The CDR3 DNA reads TGTGCCAGCAGCTTTGTACTAGCGCGATTAAATAGCACAGATACGCAGTATTTT.

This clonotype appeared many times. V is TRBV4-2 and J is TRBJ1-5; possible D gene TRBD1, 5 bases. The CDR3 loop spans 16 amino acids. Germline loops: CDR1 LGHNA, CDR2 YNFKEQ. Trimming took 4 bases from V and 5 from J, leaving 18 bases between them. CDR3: CASSPKWGEPDQPQHF. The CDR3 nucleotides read TGTGCCAGCAGCCCCAAATGGGGGGAACCGGATCAGCCCCAGCATTTT.

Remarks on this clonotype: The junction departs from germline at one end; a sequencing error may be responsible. CDR3 residues: CRVGTGPFDTGELSF. The CDR3 nucleotides are TGCAGAGTTGGCACTGGACCCTTCGACACCGGGGAGCTGTCTTTT. The chain carries TRBV29-1 and TRBJ2-2; TRBD2 might be the D (5 bases). The CDR3 contains 15 residues. Germline values: CDR1 SQVTM, CDR2 ANQGSEA.

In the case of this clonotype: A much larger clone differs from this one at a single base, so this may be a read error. CDR3 in amino acids: CASSKTSGSSPGELLF. Written as DNA, the CDR3 is TGTGCCAGCAGTAAGACTAGCGGGAGTTCTCCCGGGGAGCTGTTATTT. The chain links TRBV6-5 to TRBJ2-2, with 12 bases identical to TRBD2. This CDR3 region has 16 residues. Germline CDR1 and CDR2: MNHEY and SVGAGI.

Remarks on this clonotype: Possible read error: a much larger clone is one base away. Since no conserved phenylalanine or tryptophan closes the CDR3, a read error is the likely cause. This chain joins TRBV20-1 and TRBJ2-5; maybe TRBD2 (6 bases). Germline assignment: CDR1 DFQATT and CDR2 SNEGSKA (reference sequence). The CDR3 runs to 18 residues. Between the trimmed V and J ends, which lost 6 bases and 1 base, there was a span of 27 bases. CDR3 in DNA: TGCAGTGCCCCCCGCGAGGGCAGGAGGGGAGGCTTCCAAGAGACCCAGTACCTC. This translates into CSAPREGRRGGFQETQYL.

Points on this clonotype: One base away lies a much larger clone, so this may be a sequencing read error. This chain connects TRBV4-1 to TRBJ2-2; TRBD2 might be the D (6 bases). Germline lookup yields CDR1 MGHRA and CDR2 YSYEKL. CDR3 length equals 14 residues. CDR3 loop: CASSQDFQTGGLFF. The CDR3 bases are TGCGCCAGCAGCCAAGATTTTCAGACCGGGGGGCTGTTTTTT.

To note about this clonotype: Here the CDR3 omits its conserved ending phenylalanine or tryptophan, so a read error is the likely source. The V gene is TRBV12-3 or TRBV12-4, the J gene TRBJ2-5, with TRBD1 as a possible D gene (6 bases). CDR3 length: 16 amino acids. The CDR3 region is CASSLMSGAAQETQYS. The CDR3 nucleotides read TGTGCTAGCAGTTTAATGTCAGGGGCCGCGCAAGAGACCCAGTACTCC.

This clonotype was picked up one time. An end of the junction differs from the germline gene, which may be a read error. The CDR3 sequence is CGAREGEVSNEQFF. The CDR3 coding sequence is TGCGGTGCCAGAGAGGGGGAAGTAAGTAATGAGCAGTTCTTT. V is TRBV20-1 and J is TRBJ2-1, with D tentatively TRBD1 (6 bases). Germline CDR1 and CDR2: DFQATT and SNEGSKA (reference sequence). The CDR3 extends over 14 amino acids.

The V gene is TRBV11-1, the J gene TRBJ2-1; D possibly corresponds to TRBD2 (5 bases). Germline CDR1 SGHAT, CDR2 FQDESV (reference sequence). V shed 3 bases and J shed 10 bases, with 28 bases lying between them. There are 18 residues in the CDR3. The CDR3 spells CASSFVEDGGLPAGEQFF. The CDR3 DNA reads TGTGCCAGCAGCTTTGTTGAAGACGGAGGACTCCCCGCAGGAGAGCAGTTCTTC.

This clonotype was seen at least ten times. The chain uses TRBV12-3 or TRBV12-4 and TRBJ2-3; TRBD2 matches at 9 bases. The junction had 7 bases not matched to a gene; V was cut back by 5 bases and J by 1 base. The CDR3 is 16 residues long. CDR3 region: CASSPIAGAGTDTQYF. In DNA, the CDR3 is TGTGCCAGCAGTCCTATAGCGGGAGCGGGCACAGATACGCAGTATTTT.

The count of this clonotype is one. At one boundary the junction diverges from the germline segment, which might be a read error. The CDR3 bases are TGCAGTGCGGCCCCACCGAGACTAGCGGGAGAAGAGCAATACTTC. This gives the protein CSAAPPRLAGEEQYF. The gene calls are TRBV20-1 and TRBJ2-7; 12 nucleotides match TRBD2. Germline values: CDR1 DFQATT, CDR2 SNEGSKA (reference sequence). This CDR3 contains 15 residues.

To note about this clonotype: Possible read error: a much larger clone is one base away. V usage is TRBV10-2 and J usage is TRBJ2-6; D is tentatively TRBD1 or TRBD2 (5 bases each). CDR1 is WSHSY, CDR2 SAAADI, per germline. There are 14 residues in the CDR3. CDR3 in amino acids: CTSSEGTGANVLTF. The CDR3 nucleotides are TGCACCAGCAGTGAGGGGACCGGGGCCAACGTCCTGACTTTC.